The sequence of this TCR beta chain was determined in a study of cytomegalovirus exposure and HLA in healthy donors. Study findings and constraints: Later analysis identified 16,000 or so TCR beta sequences associated with HLA alleles, using a false discovery rate threshold of 0.05. In a later analysis, common viral pathogens appeared linked to several of the most significant clusters.

As regards this clone: Its specificity is unknown.

60 Vbeta and 13 Jbeta primers were used in PCR. Sequenced by immunoSEQ multiplex PCR; TCRdb stores in-frame clones only, minus some. In the table there are 40,000 to 55,000 clones, 55% to 85% of which are singletons. V lost 3 bases and J lost 2; bases outside the gene matches: 7. Germline CDR1 is MGHRA and CDR2 is YSYEKL. This CDR3 is 16 amino acids long. The source material was PBMCs. The rearrangement joins TRBV4-1 to TRBJ2-5; 9 bases match TRBD2. The source of this sequence is a woman aged 45-59 years in good health and CMV-seronegative. This CDR3 reads CASSQGETSGQETQYF. CDR3 coding DNA: TGCGCCAGCAGCCAGGGAGAGACTAGCGGACAAGAGACCCAGTACTTC.